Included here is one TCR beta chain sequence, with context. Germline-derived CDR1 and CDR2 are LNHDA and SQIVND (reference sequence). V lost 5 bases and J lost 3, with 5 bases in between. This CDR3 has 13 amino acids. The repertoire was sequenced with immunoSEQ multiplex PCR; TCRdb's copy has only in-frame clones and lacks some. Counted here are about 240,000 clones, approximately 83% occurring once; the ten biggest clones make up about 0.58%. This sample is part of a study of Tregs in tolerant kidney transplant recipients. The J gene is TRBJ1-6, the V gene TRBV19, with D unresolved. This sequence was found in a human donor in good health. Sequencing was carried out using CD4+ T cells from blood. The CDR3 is CASSLNYNSPLHF. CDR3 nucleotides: TGTGCCAGTAGTCTTAACTATAATTCACCCCTCCACTTT. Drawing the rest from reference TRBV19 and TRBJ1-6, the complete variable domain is DGGITQSPKYLFRKEGQNVTLSCEQNLNHDAMYWYRQDPGQGLRLIYYSQIVNDFQKGDIAEGYSVSREKKESFPLTVTSAQKNPTAFYLCASSLNYNSPLHFGNGTRLTVT.